This T cell receptor beta chain comes out of a study of T cells after yellow fever vaccination (dated by TCRdb to 2018 to 2020). About the study as a whole: Libraries from fractions with low cell numbers were prepared with the SMART-Seq v4 Ultra Low Input RNA kit. To follow T-cell clones before and after primary and booster YFV17D yellow fever vaccination, bulk TCR alpha and beta repertoires were sequenced over time. Two healthy male donors, one aged 18 to 30 and one aged 30 to 40 years, were included in the cohort. Bulk PBMC replicates and cell subsets were isolated from blood drawn at multiple timepoints before and after both primary and secondary immunization.

TCR cDNA was synthesized by 5'RACE template switching, which introduced a universal primer site and unique molecular identifiers. Priming of cDNA synthesis was performed from both the TCR alpha and TCR beta constant segments. Libraries were amplified in two PCR steps, with sample barcodes and sequencing adapters added in the second step. Libraries were sequenced on Illumina HiSeq 2500 (2x100 bp) or NovaSeq (2x150 bp). The study's own analysis went as follows. Reads were demultiplexed and collapsed into UMI consensus sequences with MIGEC, and V(D)J alignment was performed with MiXCR. Vaccine-responding clonotypes were defined with edgeR using replicate PBMC samples, requiring FDR below 0.01 and a log2 fold change above 5 up to day 15. Each bulk clonotype received a CD4 or CD8 identity based on whether the sequenced CD4 or CD8 repertoire contained that clonotype at higher abundance. The public reads were reprocessed in TCRdb via fastp at Q25 and MiXCR, keeping in-frame beta chains. Here each entry gathers all rows of one CDR3 protein and keeps the most common genes and DNA. The V and J calls follow TCRdb's processing rather than the paper's. The sample yields hundreds of thousands of distinct CDR3 sequences; 9% to 15% were counted once. 15% of the sample is held by the ten biggest clonotypes.

The treatment or condition label, as the study defines it: live attenuated yellow fever vaccine strain. At each blood-draw timepoint, two biological replicates of bulk PBMCs were collected. A standard Ficoll-Paque protocol was used to isolate PBMCs from peripheral blood. TriZol was used to extract RNA from bulk PBMCs, CD4 and CD8 fractions, and dextramer-positive and dextramer-negative fractions. General findings and caveats noted by the study authors: The study included only two donors, which limits how far the findings can be generalized. The secondary T-cell response was found to be weaker but faster than the primary response, with a peak reached on day 5 rather than on day 15. Most clones expanded after primary vaccination were re-detected after the booster (almost 97% of CD4 and around nine tenths of CD8), suggesting broad memory maintenance. Computational filtering was needed because FACS-sorted repertoires could contain abundant contaminating clonotypes from the bulk population. A small share of clonotypes occurred in both CD4 and CD8 compartments, likely arising from convergent recombination.

The count of this clonotype is one. Its antigen remains undetermined. Within one base of it there is no much larger clone, and no base qualities were kept. Single-read evidence is weak. Per the germline V gene, SGHRS is the CDR1 and YFSETQ is the CDR2. From the cysteine up to the phenylalanine, the CDR3 has a length of 16 residues. The entry retains the CDR3 DNA only, 48 bases that are in frame from base 1. V is cut back by 3 bases and J by 8 bases, with 11 bases in the junction unmatched. This sample comprised PBMCs, obtained on the day of the yellow fever booster vaccination. This receptor was taken from a man aged 30 to 39 who received the YFV17D yellow fever vaccine. The rearrangement joined TRBV5-1 to TRBJ2-1, with TRBD1 identical over 10 junction bases. For the CDR3, the sequence is CASSSTGTGAWDEQFF. The nucleotide sequence reads TGCGCCAGCAGCTCGACCGGGACAGGGGCCTGGGATGAGCAGTTCTTC.